These 3 T cell receptor beta chains were sequenced from one sample in a study of cytomegalovirus exposure and HLA in healthy donors. The assay was immunoSEQ multiplex PCR, and TCRdb's table has in-frame clones only and misses some. The sample lists about 56,000 clones; more than 90% were seen once. Sequences were obtained from PBMCs. The receptors were sampled from a man younger than 35 in good health and CMV-seronegative.

The V and J genes are TRBV7-2 and TRBJ2-2, with a possible D match to TRBD2 (5 bases). The V gene's germline CDR1 is SGHTA and CDR2 FQGNSA. The CDR3 totals 13 residues. Trimming took 5 bases from V and 2 from J, leaving 6 bases between them. CDR3 coding DNA: TGTGCCAGCAGCAGGACTAACACCGGGGAGCTGTTTTTT. This sequence encodes CASSRTNTGELFF. The full variable domain, in which reference TRBV7-2 and TRBJ2-2 provide the parts outside the CDR3, is GAGVSQSPSNKVTEKGKDVELRCDPISGHTALYWYRQSLGQGLEFLIYFQGNSAPDKSGLPSDRFSAERTGGSVSTLTIQRTQQEDSAVYLCASSRTNTGELFFGEGSRLTVL.

V usage is TRBV4-1 and J usage is TRBJ1-2, with no clear D. This CDR3 has 14 amino acids. Germline CDR1 is MGHRA and CDR2 is YSYEKL. The ends were cut back, 4 bases at V and 4 bases at J, with 13 bases in the middle. In DNA, the CDR3 is TGCGCCAGCAGCCTGCGGATAGGTGGCTATGGCTACACCTTC. It is translated as CASSLRIGGYGYTF.

The chain carries TRBV29-1 and TRBJ2-1; 9 positions agree with TRBD1. Trimming at V came to 1 base and at J to 8 bases, leaving 6 bases not matched to a gene. Germline CDR1 reads SQVTM; CDR2 reads ANQGSEA. This CDR3 is 14 amino acids long. The CDR3 DNA reads TGCAGCGTTGAAGCGGCTACAGGGGGCCATGAGCAGTTCTTC. It encodes CSVEAATGGHEQFF.